This T cell receptor (beta chain) was sequenced during a study of cytomegalovirus exposure and HLA in healthy donors. Primers included in the PCR were 60 Vbeta and 13 Jbeta primers. Here immunoSEQ multiplex PCR was the method, and the copy in TCRdb shows in-frame clones only, minus some. The sample has approximately 110,000 clones; 81% are singletons. The CDR3 has 14 amino acids. Germline CDR1 LNHDA, CDR2 SQIVND (reference sequence). The ends were cut back, 3 bases at V and 4 bases at J, with 12 bases in the middle. The sample taken for sequencing was PBMCs. The clonotype comes from a woman aged 30 to 39 in good health and CMV-seronegative. The chain recombines TRBV19 with TRBJ1-1; D is undetermined. DNA of the CDR3: TGTGCCAGTAGTATTCCCCAGGAAGCCACTGAAGCTTTCTTT. Translating gives CASSIPQEATEAFF.